Listed below are T cell receptor beta chains from one sample, sequenced in a study of blood T cell repertoires in COVID-19. The method was immunoSEQ multiplex PCR; TCRdb's version includes in-frame clones alone and lacks a portion of them. The sample has approximately 400,000 clones, about 89% seen once. Source material: peripheral blood. These receptors came from a man aged 40-49 years with acute or convalescent COVID-19. The CDR3 runs from the conserved cysteine through the conserved F or W. D genes are given only for firm matches. Not all rows give a size; the values are once, few, many and, for expanded clones, a class.

V	J	size	D	DNA	CDR3
TRBV28	TRBJ2-5	.	TRBD2	TGTGCCAGCAGTTTCCCAGCGGGAGGGTGGCAAGAGACCCAGTACTTC	CASSFPAGGWQETQYF
TRBV28	TRBJ2-1	once	TRBD2	TGTGCCAGCAGTTTATATCGAGGGACTATCAGGAATGAGCAGTTCTTC	CASSLYRGTIRNEQFF
TRBV5-6	TRBJ1-3	.	.	TGTGCCAGCAGCTTGGGAGGGCCGGTGGGAAACACCATATATTTT	CASSLGGPVGNTIYF
TRBV7-3	TRBJ2-4	once	.	TGTGCCAGCAGCTTACGCACGACCTCGGGACACCGGGGAGCCAAAAACATTCAGTACTTC	CASSLRTTSGHRGAKNIQYF
TRBV6-5	TRBJ1-1	.	.	TGTGCCAGCAGTTACTCGCGGACTGAAGCTTTCTTT	CASSYSRTEAFF
TRBV27	TRBJ1-1	.	.	TGTGCCAGCAGTTTAAGGGGAAGTACTGAAGCTTTCTTT	CASSLRGSTEAFF
TRBV2	TRBJ2-7	.	TRBD1	TGTGCCAGCAGCTACCGGGACAGGGGAGGCGAGCAGTACTTC	CASSYRDRGGEQYF
TRBV27	TRBJ2-7	few	TRBD2	TGTGCCAGCAGTTTAGACGGGGGGACCTACGAGCAGTACTTC	CASSLDGGTYEQYF
TRBV7-9	TRBJ1-3	.	TRBD1	TGTGCCAGCAGCAACAGGGGGGACGGAAACACCATATATTTT	CASSNRGDGNTIYF
TRBV18	TRBJ1-6	.	TRBD1	TGTGCCAGCTCACCACCTTTGACAGGGGCGACCCTCCACTTT	CASSPPLTGATLHF
TRBV19	TRBJ2-7	.	.	TGTGCCAGTAGTATCGGGGGGCTCAGGGAGCAGTACTTC	CASSIGGLREQYF
TRBV18	TRBJ1-5	.	TRBD1	TGTGCCAGCTCAGTAGACAGGGGCAATCAGCCCCAGCATTTT	CASSVDRGNQPQHF
TRBV2	TRBJ1-2	.	TRBD1	TGTGCCAGCAGTGACAGGGGGCAGGATGGCTACACCTTC	CASSDRGQDGYTF
TRBV5-8	TRBJ2-7	.	.	TGTGCCAGCAGCTGGCGGAGGGGGCTTAGCTCCTACGAGCAGTACTTC	CASSWRRGLSSYEQYF
TRBV7-2	TRBJ2-2	.	TRBD1	TGTGCCAGCAGCTTAGGGGGACAGGGTGCTATCACCGGGGAGCTGTTTTTT	CASSLGGQGAITGELFF
TRBV3-1/TRBV3-2	TRBJ1-6	.	.	TGTGCCAGCAGCCAAGATTACAGGGCATCGAATGTTAATTCACCCCTCCACTTT	CASSQDYRASNVNSPLHF
TRBV2	TRBJ2-2	.	.	TGTGCCAGCAGTGAAGATGGAGAGGACACCGGGGAGCTGTTTTTT	CASSEDGEDTGELFF
TRBV18	TRBJ1-2	once	TRBD1	TGTGCCAGCTCACCAGGGACAGGGGATAACTATGGCTACACCTTC	CASSPGTGDNYGYTF
TRBV4-1	TRBJ1-2	.	.	TGCGCCAGCAGCCAAGAGGCGGCCAGGGAATATGGCTACACCTTC	CASSQEAAREYGYTF
TRBV19	TRBJ1-1	.	.	TGTGCCAGTAGTATAGGCGTGGGGGCGAGTTCCGATGAAGCTTTCTTT	CASSIGVGASSDEAFF
TRBV6-6	TRBJ1-2	.	.	TGTGCCAGCCGTCCGCCTGAGGGCAAGGTTTATGGCTACACCTTC	CASRPPEGKVYGYTF
TRBV18	TRBJ2-3	.	.	TGTGCCAGCTCACCAAGACTGCCCGGGGCAGATACGCAGTATTTT	CASSPRLPGADTQYF